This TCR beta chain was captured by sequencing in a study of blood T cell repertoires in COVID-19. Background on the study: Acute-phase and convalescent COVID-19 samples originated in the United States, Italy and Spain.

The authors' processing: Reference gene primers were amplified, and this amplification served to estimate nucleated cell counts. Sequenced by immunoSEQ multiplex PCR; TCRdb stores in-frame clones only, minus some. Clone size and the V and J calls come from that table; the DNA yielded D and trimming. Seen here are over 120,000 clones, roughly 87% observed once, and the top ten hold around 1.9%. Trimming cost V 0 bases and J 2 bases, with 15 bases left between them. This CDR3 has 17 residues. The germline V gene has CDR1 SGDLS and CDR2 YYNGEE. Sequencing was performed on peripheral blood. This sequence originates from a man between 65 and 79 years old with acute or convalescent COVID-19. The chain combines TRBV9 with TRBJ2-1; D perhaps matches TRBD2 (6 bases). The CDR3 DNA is TGTGCCAGCAGCGTAGCTACAACGGGAGTTGCCTACAATGAGCAGTTCTTC. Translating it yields CASSVATTGVAYNEQFF.